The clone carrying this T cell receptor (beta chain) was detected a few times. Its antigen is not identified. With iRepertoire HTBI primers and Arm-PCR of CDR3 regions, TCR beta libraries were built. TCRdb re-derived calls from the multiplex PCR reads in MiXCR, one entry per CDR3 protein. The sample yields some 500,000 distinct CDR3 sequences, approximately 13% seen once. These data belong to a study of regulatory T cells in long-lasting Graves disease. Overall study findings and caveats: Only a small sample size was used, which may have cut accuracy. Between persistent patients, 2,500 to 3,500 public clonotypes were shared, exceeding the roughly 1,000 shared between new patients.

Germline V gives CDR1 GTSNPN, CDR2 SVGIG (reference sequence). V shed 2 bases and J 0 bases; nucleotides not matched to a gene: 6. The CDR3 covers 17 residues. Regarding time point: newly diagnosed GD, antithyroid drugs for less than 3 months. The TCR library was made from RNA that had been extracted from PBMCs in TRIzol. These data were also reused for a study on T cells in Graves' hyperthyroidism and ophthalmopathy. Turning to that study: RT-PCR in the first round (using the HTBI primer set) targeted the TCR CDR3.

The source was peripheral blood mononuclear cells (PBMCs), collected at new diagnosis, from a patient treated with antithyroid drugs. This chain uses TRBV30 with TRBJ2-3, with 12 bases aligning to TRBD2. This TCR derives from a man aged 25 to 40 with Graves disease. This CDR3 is CAWSPGTSGLSTDTQYF. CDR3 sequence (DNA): TGTGCCTGGAGTCCCGGGACTAGCGGGCTCAGCACAGATACGCAGTATTTT.